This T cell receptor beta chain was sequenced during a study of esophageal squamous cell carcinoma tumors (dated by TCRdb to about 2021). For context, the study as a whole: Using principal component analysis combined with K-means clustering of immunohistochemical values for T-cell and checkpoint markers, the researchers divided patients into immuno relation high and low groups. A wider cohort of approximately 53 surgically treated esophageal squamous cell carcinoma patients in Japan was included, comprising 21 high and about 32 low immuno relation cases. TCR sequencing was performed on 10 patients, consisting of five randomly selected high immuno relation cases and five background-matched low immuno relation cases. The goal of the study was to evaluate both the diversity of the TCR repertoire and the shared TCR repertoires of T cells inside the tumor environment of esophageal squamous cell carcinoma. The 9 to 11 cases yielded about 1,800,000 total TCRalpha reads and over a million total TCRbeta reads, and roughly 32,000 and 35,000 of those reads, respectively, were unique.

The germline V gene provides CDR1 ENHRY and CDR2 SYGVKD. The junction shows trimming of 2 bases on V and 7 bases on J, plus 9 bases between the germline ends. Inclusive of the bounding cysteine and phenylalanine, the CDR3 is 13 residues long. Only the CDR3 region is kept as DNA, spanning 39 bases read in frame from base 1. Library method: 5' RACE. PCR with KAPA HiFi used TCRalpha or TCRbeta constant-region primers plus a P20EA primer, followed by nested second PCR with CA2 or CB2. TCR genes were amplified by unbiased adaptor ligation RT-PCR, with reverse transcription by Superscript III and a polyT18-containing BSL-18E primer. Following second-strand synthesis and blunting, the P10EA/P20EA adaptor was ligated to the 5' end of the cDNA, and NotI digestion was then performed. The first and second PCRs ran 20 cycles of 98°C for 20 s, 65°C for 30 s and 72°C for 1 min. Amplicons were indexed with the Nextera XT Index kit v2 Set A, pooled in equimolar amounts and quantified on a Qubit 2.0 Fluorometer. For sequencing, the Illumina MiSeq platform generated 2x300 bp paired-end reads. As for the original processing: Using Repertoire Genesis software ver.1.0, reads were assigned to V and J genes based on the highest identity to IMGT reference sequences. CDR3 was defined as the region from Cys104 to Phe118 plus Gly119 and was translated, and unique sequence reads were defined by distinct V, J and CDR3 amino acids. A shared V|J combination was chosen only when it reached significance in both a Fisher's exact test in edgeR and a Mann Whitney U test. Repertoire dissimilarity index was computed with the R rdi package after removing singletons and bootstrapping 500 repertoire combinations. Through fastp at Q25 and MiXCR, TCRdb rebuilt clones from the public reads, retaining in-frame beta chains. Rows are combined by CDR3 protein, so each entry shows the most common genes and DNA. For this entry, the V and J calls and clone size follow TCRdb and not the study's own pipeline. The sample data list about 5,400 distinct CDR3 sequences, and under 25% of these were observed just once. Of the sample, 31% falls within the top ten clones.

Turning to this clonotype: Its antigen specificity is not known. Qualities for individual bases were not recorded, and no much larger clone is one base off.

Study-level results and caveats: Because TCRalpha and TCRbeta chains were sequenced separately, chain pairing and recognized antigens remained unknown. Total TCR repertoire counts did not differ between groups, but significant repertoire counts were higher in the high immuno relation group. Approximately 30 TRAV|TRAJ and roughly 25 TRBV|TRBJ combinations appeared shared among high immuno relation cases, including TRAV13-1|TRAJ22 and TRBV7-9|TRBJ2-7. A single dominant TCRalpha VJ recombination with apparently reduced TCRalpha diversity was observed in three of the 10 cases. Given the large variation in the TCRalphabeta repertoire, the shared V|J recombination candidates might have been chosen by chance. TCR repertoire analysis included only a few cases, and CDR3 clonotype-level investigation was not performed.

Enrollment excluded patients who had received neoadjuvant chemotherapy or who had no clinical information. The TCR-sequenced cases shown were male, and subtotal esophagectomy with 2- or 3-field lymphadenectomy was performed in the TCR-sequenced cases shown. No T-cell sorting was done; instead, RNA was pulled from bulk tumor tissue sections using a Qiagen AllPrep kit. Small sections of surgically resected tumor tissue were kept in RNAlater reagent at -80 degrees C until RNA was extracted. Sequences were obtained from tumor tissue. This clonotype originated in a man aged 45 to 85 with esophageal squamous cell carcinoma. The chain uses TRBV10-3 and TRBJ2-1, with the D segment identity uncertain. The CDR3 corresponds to CAISESPRNEQFF. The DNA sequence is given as TGTGCCATCAGTGAGAGCCCGCGGAATGAGCAGTTCTTC.